One sample yielded the 22 T cell receptor beta chains listed below, sequenced in a study of blood T cells in healthy people across ages. Combining a sample-barcoded 5' primer with a J-beta primer mix, a second PCR ran for 7 to 11 cycles. MiXCR was run by TCRdb on the 5' RACE reads, yielding one entry per CDR3 protein. The sample yields 1.5 million to 2 million distinct CDR3 sequences, 25% to 30% seen once. Sequencing was done on a sample of blood. These receptors were collected from a woman in her twenties or thirties in good health.

The rearrangement uses TRBV9 and TRBJ2-1, with 10 bases fitting TRBD2. The germline CDR1 and CDR2 sequences are SGDLS and YYNGEE. J gave up 5 bases and V 3 bases, and 5 bases lay outside the gene matches. The CDR3 spans 15 residues. CDR3 in amino acids: CASSALAGVNNEQFF. The CDR3 DNA is TGTGCCAGCAGCGCGCTAGCGGGAGTGAACAATGAGCAGTTCTTC.

This clonotype was seen at least ten times. The V and J genes are TRBV4-1 and TRBJ2-7; D is possibly TRBD1 or TRBD2 (5 bases each). The CDR3 is 11 residues long. The V end lost 3 bases, the J end lost 6 bases, and 6 bases lay between the germline ends. Germline V gene lookup returns CDR1 MGHRA and CDR2 YSYEKL. The CDR3 DNA is TGCGCCAGCAGCCAGGGACCCGAGCAGTACTTC. Amino acids: CASSQGPEQYF.

As for this clonotype: One end of the junction fails to match germline, which may point to a read error. The chain carries TRBV2 and TRBJ2-1, with a tentative D call TRBD2 (5 bases). The CDR3 is 12 residues long. The V gene's germline CDR1 is SNHLY and CDR2 FYNNEI. CDR3 amino acids: CARSIAPNEQFF. DNA of the CDR3: TGTGCCCGCAGTATAGCGCCCAATGAGCAGTTCTTC.

The chain uses TRBV7-8 and TRBJ2-1; TRBD2 matches 12 bases. Germline-derived CDR1 and CDR2 are SGHVS and FQNEAQ. This CDR3 contains 17 residues. V was clipped by 5 bases and J by 7 bases; unmatched bases: 12. The DNA for the CDR3 is TGTGCCAGCAGCCGCCAGACCACTAGCGGGAGGATTAATGAGCAGTTCTTC. As protein: CASSRQTTSGRINEQFF.

This clonotype has a count of ten or more. J is TRBJ2-1 and V is TRBV5-1; D is perhaps TRBD2 (7 bases). Germline V gives CDR1 SGHRS, CDR2 YFSETQ. The CDR3 covers 16 residues. Trimming removed 0 bases at V and 6 bases at J, with 16 bases between. This CDR3 is CASSLVVGGPSNEQFF. The CDR3 nucleotides are TGCGCCAGCAGCTTGGTGGTGGGGGGGCCATCCAATGAGCAGTTCTTC.

This chain links TRBV3-1 with TRBJ1-4; D gene unclear. Trimming removed 5 bases at V and 4 bases at J, with 17 bases between. The CDR3 totals 16 residues. Per the germline V gene, CDR1 is LGHDT and CDR2 is YNNKEL (reference sequence). The CDR3 is CASSTSTASFNEKLFF. CDR3 DNA: TGTGCCAGCAGCACCTCCACAGCGAGCTTTAATGAAAAACTGTTTTTT.

The chain carries TRBV2 and TRBJ2-1; D unclear. Germline V CDR1 and CDR2: SNHLY, FYNNEI. Trimming took 4 bases from V and 8 from J, leaving 12 bases between them. The CDR3 contains 13 residues. The CDR3 DNA reads as TGTGCCAGCAGTGGTGCATCTTCGGATGAGCAGTTCTTC. Translating gives CASSGASSDEQFF. The full variable domain, with the rest looked up from reference TRBV2 and TRBJ2-1, is EPEVTQTPSHQVTQMGQEVILRCVPISNHLYFYWYRQILGQKVEFLVSFYNNEISEKSEIFDDQFSVERPDGSNFTLKIRSTKLEDSAMYFCASSGASSDEQFFGPGTRLTVL.

The rearrangement joins TRBV20-1 to TRBJ2-5; no clear D. CDR1 and CDR2 from the germline V gene are DFQATT and SNEGSKA (reference sequence). V lost 0 bases to trimming and J lost 5 bases, with 7 bases between them. CDR3 length: 12 residues. CDR3 in DNA: TGCAGTGCTAGAGATGACCTGGAGACCCAGTACTTC. This translates into CSARDDLETQYF.

A few counts support this clonotype. The chain has TRBV12-5 and TRBJ2-1; D possibly uses TRBD1 or TRBD2 (5 bases each). The CDR3 is made up of 16 amino acids. Germline lookup yields CDR1 LGHNT and CDR2 FRNRAP. V gave up 3 bases and J gave up 0 bases, with 12 bases separating them. The CDR3 protein is CASGFNPGSSYNEQFF. The CDR3 region has the DNA TGTGCTAGTGGTTTCAACCCAGGGAGCTCCTACAATGAGCAGTTCTTC.

J is TRBJ2-7 and V is TRBV12-3 or TRBV12-4, with D uncertain. V was shortened by 5 bases and J by 6 bases, with 20 bases between the two germline ends. The length of the CDR3 is 15 residues. CDR3 loop: CASSRPDRLSGEQYF. CDR3 nucleotide sequence: TGTGCCAGCAGTCGTCCGGACCGGCTAAGTGGCGAGCAGTACTTC.

On this clonotype: This may come from a read error, since a much larger clone is one base off. V usage is TRBV29-1 and J usage is TRBJ1-2; tentatively, D is TRBD1 (6 bases). The CDR3 loop spans 11 amino acids. Germline-derived CDR1 and CDR2 are SQVTM and ANQGSEA. Here the CDR3 reads CSVGGLDGHTF. CDR3 in DNA: TGCAGCGTTGGGGGGCTCGATGGCCACACCTTC.

This clonotype was detected many times. The rearrangement joins TRBV3-1 to TRBJ2-5; 7 bases line up with TRBD1. The last part of the DNA fits TRBJ2-7 better; the J call may be wrong. The germline V gene encodes CDR1 LGHDT and CDR2 YNNKEL (reference sequence). This CDR3 contains 13 residues. This CDR3 reads CASQAYRGDEQYF. CDR3 nucleotides: TGTGCCAGCCAGGCTTACAGGGGCGACGAGCAGTACTTC.

This clonotype was seen once. The chain uses TRBV7-9 and TRBJ2-7, with D tentatively TRBD2 (5 bases). CDR1 and CDR2 (germline): SEHNR, FQNEAQ (reference sequence). V dropped 5 bases and J dropped 2 bases, with 19 bases sitting between them. The CDR3 spans 16 residues. The CDR3 DNA reads as TGTGCCAGCAGCCCCCGCGGTGTAGAGCGGACCTACGAGCAGTACTTC. Its translation is CASSPRGVERTYEQYF.

For the CDR3, the DNA is TGTGCCATCAACGGGGGGAGTAATCAGCCCCAGCATTTT. The encoded protein is CAINGGSNQPQHF. The chain recombines TRBV10-3 with TRBJ1-5; perhaps TRBD1 as D (5 bases). Germline loops: CDR1 ENHRY, CDR2 SYGVKD. CDR3 length: 13 amino acids. V gave up 7 bases and J gave up 4 bases, with 11 bases separating them.

This clonotype was seen a handful of times. A much larger clone is a single base away; this may be a read error. The CDR3 DNA reads TGCGCCAGCAGCTCCGCCCGGACTAGCGGGGGGGCGGGCGATGAGCAGTTCTTC. This encodes CASSSARTSGGAGDEQFF. The V and J genes are TRBV5-1 and TRBJ2-1; TRBD2 agrees at 15 bases. V trimming: 3 bases; J trimming: 8 bases; junction bases outside the gene matches: 12. CDR3 length: 18 residues. Looked up from germline, CDR1 is SGHRS and CDR2 is YFSETQ.

CDR3 amino acids: CASRYTASYNSPLHF. The CDR3 DNA follows: TGTGCCAGCAGATACACGGCCTCCTATAATTCACCCCTCCACTTT. This chain joins TRBV27 and TRBJ1-6, with unresolved D. Trimming stripped 6 bases from V and 0 bases from J, with 9 bases between. The germline gives CDR1 MNHEY, CDR2 SMNVEV (reference sequence). The CDR3 is 15 residues long.

V usage is TRBV29-1 and J usage is TRBJ1-1; D is uncertain. CDR1 and CDR2 from the germline V gene are SQVTM and ANQGSEA. Trimming took off 0 bases at V and 0 bases at J, with 8 bases between the two ends. This CDR3 spans 14 amino acids. The CDR3 region has the DNA TGCAGCGTTGAAGAAACCTTCATGAACACTGAAGCTTTCTTT. It codes for CSVEETFMNTEAFF. The full variable domain, rest sourced from reference TRBV29-1 and TRBJ1-1, is SAVISQKPSRDICQRGTSLTIQCQVDSQVTMMFWYRQQPGQSLTLIATANQGSEATYESGFVIDKFPISRPNLTFSTLTVSNMSPEDSSIYLCSVEETFMNTEAFFGQGTRLTVV.

This clonotype was observed at least ten times. The chain carries TRBV6-1 and TRBJ2-1; 10 bases align to TRBD2. The CDR3 loop spans 15 amino acids. Germline V gene data show CDR1 as MNHNS and CDR2 as SASEGT. V was pared by 6 bases and J by 3 bases, with 5 bases of the junction left unmatched. The CDR3 region has the DNA TGTGCCAGCAGCGTTTTAGCGGGGGGCTACAATGAGCAGTTCTTC. Translation gives CASSVLAGGYNEQFF.

The chain uses TRBV30 and TRBJ2-7; TRBD1 agrees at 7 bases. CDR3 length equals 13 residues. Germline V gene sequence: CDR1 GTSNPN, CDR2 SVGIG (reference sequence). V lost 1 base to trimming and J lost 3 bases; unmatched junction nucleotides: 3. The chain's CDR3 is CAWSAGQYYEQYF. CDR3 sequence (DNA): TGTGCCTGGAGTGCGGGACAGTACTACGAGCAGTACTTC.

The chain couples TRBV5-1 to TRBJ2-4; 7 positions agree with TRBD2. Germline V CDR1 and CDR2: SGHRS, YFSETQ. The CDR3 consists of 12 residues. Losses at the gene ends were 7 bases for V and 13 bases for J; bases not matched to a gene: 11. This CDR3 is CASGPGGQGQYF. In nucleotides, the CDR3 is TGCGCCAGCGGTCCGGGGGGTCAAGGACAGTACTTC.

This clonotype was detected only once. V gene TRBV12-3 or TRBV12-4 combines with J gene TRBJ1-3; D is unclear. Between the trimmed V and J ends, which lost 7 bases and 4 bases, there was a span of 8 bases. The CDR3 is 12 amino acids. The CDR3 region has the DNA TGTGCCAGCAACCCTTCAGGAAACACCATATATTTT. Protein sequence: CASNPSGNTIYF.

The sample holds a few counts of this clonotype. The chain couples TRBV5-1 to TRBJ2-3; the D gene is possibly TRBD2 (7 bases). CDR3 length: 15 amino acids. V lost 0 bases to trimming and J lost 5 bases, with 13 bases between them. CDR1 is SGHRS and CDR2 is YFSETQ in the germline V gene. CDR3 amino acids: CASSLEGGIGDTQYF. Here the CDR3 DNA reads TGCGCCAGCAGCTTGGAGGGGGGGATTGGAGATACGCAGTATTTT.